This T cell receptor beta chain stems from a study of T cell clonotyping in hematopoietic cell transplantation. The sample's time point: recipient sample about 28 days before transplant, after cytoreduction. Profiled with immunoSEQ multiplex PCR; TCRdb holds only in-frame clones, not every one. The profile shows tens of thousands of clones, under 90% of them singletons. This clone was observed a few times. Germline-derived CDR1 and CDR2 are GTSNPN and SVGIG (reference sequence). Between the trimmed V and J ends, which lost 5 bases and 9 bases, there was a span of 13 bases. The CDR3 sequence is 11 residues long.

The sequencing here drew on peripheral blood mononuclear cells, taken before stem cell transplant. This clonotype was sampled from a man aged 55 to 70 with biphenotypic leukemia. Some clones in this sample may be carry-over from other donors' samples. The gene calls are TRBV30 and TRBJ1-1, with D maybe TRBD1 (5 bases). CDR3 amino acids: CAWGDGAQAFF. The CDR3 region has the DNA TGTGCCTGGGGGGACGGAGCGCAAGCTTTCTTT.